The clone carrying this T cell receptor beta chain was counted ten times or more. CDR1 SGHDT and CDR2 YYEEEE come from the germline V gene. The CDR3 is made up of 13 amino acids. V was shortened by 1 base and J by 1 base, with 5 bases between the two germline ends. Unique molecular identifiers were used to barcode this TCRbeta library. TCRdb reanalysed the PCR reads using MiXCR and keeps one entry per CDR3 protein. The repertoire includes 200,000 to 250,000 distinct CDR3 sequences, about 8.8% of them detected once, and about 4.8% sits in the top ten. The entry originates in a study of T-cell reconstitution after alpha-beta-depleted transplantation in children.

This receptor was identified in a human donor who donated a stem cell graft to a child with SCID. The rearrangement joins TRBV5-6 to TRBJ1-1; no clear D gene. The source was PBMCs from the stem cell graft donor, collected from the stem cell graft. The CDR3 sequence: CASSLPSNTEAFF. The CDR3 coding sequence is TGTGCCAGCAGCTTGCCTTCGAACACTGAAGCTTTCTTT.